The subject of this entry is one TCR beta chain. The data belong to a study of identifying expanded T cells in peripheral blood. Generated by immunoSEQ multiplex PCR, the TCRdb table keeps only in-frame clones and is missing some. This table has roughly 61,000 clones, roughly nine tenths appearing once. The TCR comes from a person aged 18 to 70 in good health. Sequencing was done on a sample of blood.

CDR3 sequence (DNA): TGCAGCGTTACCTTGACTGAAGGGGAGGGGAGCTCCTACGAGCAGTACTTC. It codes for CSVTLTEGEGSSYEQYF. The J gene is TRBJ2-7, the V gene TRBV29-1, with 7 bases that match TRBD2. CDR1 SQVTM and CDR2 ANQGSEA come from the germline V gene. V shed 5 bases, J shed 0 bases, and the junction held 16 bases outside the gene matches. The CDR3 covers 17 residues.